One T cell receptor beta chain is described in this entry. After removal of 4 bases from V and 0 bases from J, the junction contained 8 bases not matched to a gene. In germline, CDR1 is MGHRA, CDR2 YSYEKL. This CDR3 is 16 amino acids long. The data stem from a study of blood T cell repertoires in COVID-19. The wider study: Specimens from acute and convalescent COVID-19 originated in the United States, Italy and Spain.

Profiled with immunoSEQ multiplex PCR; TCRdb holds only in-frame clones, not every one. This table holds about 91,000 clones, 70% to 80% found once. Sequenced input: peripheral blood. This TCR was recovered from a man in his 70s with acute or convalescent COVID-19. The chain links TRBV4-1 to TRBJ2-7; 8 bases line up with TRBD1. This CDR3 is CASSPLRGQDSYEQYF. CDR3 nucleotide sequence: TGCGCCAGCAGCCCTCTAAGGGGACAGGACTCCTACGAGCAGTACTTC.